This T cell receptor beta chain came from a study of CD8 T cells in Susac syndrome. Study-wide points: It was acknowledged in the study that its TCR sequencing and HLA analysis involved a relatively small number of individuals.

A quantity of about 0.5 to 1 ug RNA underwent reverse transcription using random hexamers. Multiplex immunoSEQ PCR targeted 54 Vbeta and 13 Jbeta TCR beta segments. TCRdb processed the immunoSEQ multiplex PCR reads anew with MiXCR; each CDR3 protein has one entry. The repertoire holds about 120,000 distinct CDR3 sequences, with 92% as singletons. CDR3 length: 15 amino acids. The V end was cut by 6 bases, the J end by 0 bases, with 14 bases between. Germline V CDR1 and CDR2: MNHEY, SVGAGI. To note about this clonotype: The antigen remains unidentified.

Negative isolation yielded CD8+ and CD4+ T cells; FACS enriched TEMRA cells. The origin of this receptor is a human donor in good health. The chain carries TRBV6-5 and TRBJ1-2; D may be TRBD1 (5 bases). Sequenced input: CD4+ T cells from PBMCs. The chain's CDR3 is CASSAYGGSNYGYTF. CDR3 sequence (DNA): TGTGCCAGCAGCGCATATGGGGGTTCTAACTATGGCTACACCTTC.